This is a list of T cell receptor beta chains from one sample in a study of shared clonotypes between healthy human individuals. Sequencing used immunoSEQ multiplex PCR; TCRdb keeps in-frame clones, though not all of them. In the table there are 550,000 to 650,000 clones, roughly 95% of which are singletons. The sequencing sample was made of naive CD8+ T cells sorted from blood. Receptor source: a woman aged 25 to 39 in good health. Each CDR3 is given with its conserved first and last residue. Fields, in order: CDR3 DNA, CDR3 protein, D gene, V gene, clone size, J gene, CDR3 length. The D gene is left open where the match is weak. Clone size, where shown, is once, few, many, or a class for clones that have expanded.

TGTGCCAGCTCAATGTGGCCGTCGGGTGAAAAACTGTTTTTT,CASSMWPSGEKLFF,.,TRBV18,.,TRBJ1-4,14
TGTGCCAGCAGTGAACCTCCCTGGGGGGAGTGGGCCTACGAGCAGTACTTC,CASSEPPWGEWAYEQYF,.,TRBV6-1,.,TRBJ2-7,17
TGTGCCAGCTCACGTGGGGGCGTAGAGGGTGAAGCTTTCTTT,CASSRGGVEGEAFF,.,TRBV18,.,TRBJ1-1,14
TGTGCCAGCAGTGAATTAGGTAATGAGCAGTTCTTC,CASSELGNEQFF,.,TRBV25-1,.,TRBJ2-1,12
TGTGCCAGCAGTCCGCCCGGAGGGACGGGCTCCTACGAGCAGTACTTC,CASSPPGGTGSYEQYF,.,TRBV27,.,TRBJ2-7,16
TGTGCCAGTAGTAGTGAAGGACTAGCGGGGTCCTACGAGCAGTACTTC,CASSSEGLAGSYEQYF,TRBD2,TRBV19,.,TRBJ2-7,16
TGTGCCAGCGGGGACAGGGGAATACAAGAGACCCAGTACTTC,CASGDRGIQETQYF,TRBD1,TRBV25-1,.,TRBJ2-5,14
TGCGCCAGCAGCCAAGGCTCGAACGCCATTTACAATCAGCCCCAGCATTTT,CASSQGSNAIYNQPQHF,.,TRBV4-1,.,TRBJ1-5,17
TGTGCCAGCAGCTTAACGCCCGCTAGCCACGAGCAGTACTTC,CASSLTPASHEQYF,.,TRBV11-3,.,TRBJ2-7,14
TGTGCCAGCAGCTTAAGGGAGTGGGGCAGGAGCTCCTACGAGCAGTACTTC,CASSLREWGRSSYEQYF,.,TRBV7-2,few,TRBJ2-7,17
TGTGCCAGCAGTTTATACGGGTACGTGCAGTACTTC,CASSLYGYVQYF,.,TRBV27,.,TRBJ2-7,12
TGTGCCAGCAGTCCCTCTGGACCCCAAGAGACCCAGTACTTC,CASSPSGPQETQYF,.,TRBV25-1,.,TRBJ2-5,14
TGTGCCAGTAGTATAGACCCAGCCAGCTCCTACGAGCAGTACTTC,CASSIDPASSYEQYF,.,TRBV19,.,TRBJ2-7,15
TGCGCCAGCAGTGACACCTCGAACACTGAAGCTTTCTTT,CASSDTSNTEAFF,.,TRBV10-2,.,TRBJ1-1,13
TGTGCCAGCGGACTAGCCTACGAGCAGTACTTC,CASGLAYEQYF,TRBD2,TRBV27,.,TRBJ2-7,11
TGTGCCAGTAGCCCGGGACTAGAGAGAGATACGCAGTATTTT,CASSPGLERDTQYF,TRBD2,TRBV19,.,TRBJ2-3,14
TGTGCCAGCAGCCCCGGGACTAGCGGCTACAATGAGCAGTTCTTC,CASSPGTSGYNEQFF,TRBD2,TRBV27,.,TRBJ2-1,15
TGTGCCAGCCAGGGGGGAGGATACGAGCAGTACTTC,CASQGGGYEQYF,.,TRBV27,.,TRBJ2-7,12
TGTGCCAGCAGCTTACTCGCTGGGGACGAGCAGTACTTC,CASSLLAGDEQYF,.,TRBV13,.,TRBJ2-7,13
TGCAGCGTTGAATTCTGGTGGGCGGAGGGTGAGAACACTGAAGCTTTCTTT,CSVEFWWAEGENTEAFF,.,TRBV29-1,.,TRBJ1-1,17